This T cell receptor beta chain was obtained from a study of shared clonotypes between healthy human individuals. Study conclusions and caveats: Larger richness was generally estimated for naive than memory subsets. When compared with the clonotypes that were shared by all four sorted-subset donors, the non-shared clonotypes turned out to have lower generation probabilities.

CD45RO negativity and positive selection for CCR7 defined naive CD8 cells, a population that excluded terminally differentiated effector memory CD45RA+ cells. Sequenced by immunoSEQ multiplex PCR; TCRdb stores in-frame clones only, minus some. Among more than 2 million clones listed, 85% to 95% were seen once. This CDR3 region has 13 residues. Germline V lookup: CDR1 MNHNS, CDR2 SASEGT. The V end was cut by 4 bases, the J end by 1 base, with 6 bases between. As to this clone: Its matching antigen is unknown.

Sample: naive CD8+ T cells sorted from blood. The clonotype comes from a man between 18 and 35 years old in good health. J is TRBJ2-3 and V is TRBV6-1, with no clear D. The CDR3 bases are TGTGCCAGCAGTGTAGGCGGCACAGATACGCAGTATTTT. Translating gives CASSVGGTDTQYF.